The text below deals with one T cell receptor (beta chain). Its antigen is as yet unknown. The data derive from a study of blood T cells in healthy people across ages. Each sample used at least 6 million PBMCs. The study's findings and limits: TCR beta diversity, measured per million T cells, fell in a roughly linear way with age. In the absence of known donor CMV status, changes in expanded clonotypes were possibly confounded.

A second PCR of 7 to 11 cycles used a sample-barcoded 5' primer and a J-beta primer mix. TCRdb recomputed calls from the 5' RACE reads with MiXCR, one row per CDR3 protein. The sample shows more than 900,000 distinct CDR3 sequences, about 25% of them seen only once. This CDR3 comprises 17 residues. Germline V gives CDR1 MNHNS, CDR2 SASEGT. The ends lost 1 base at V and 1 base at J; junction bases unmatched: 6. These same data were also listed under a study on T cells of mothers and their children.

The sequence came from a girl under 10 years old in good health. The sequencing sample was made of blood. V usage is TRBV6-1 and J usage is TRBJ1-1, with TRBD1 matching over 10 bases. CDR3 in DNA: TGTGCCAGCAGTGAAGGGACAGGGGGTAGGGGGAACACTGAAGCTTTCTTT. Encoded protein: CASSEGTGGRGNTEAFF.